The 11 T cell receptor beta chains presented below share a single source sample, sequenced in a study of T cells in Graves' hyperthyroidism and ophthalmopathy. Regions amplified from RNA transcripts were the TCR beta CDR3 regions. HTBI primers were employed in a first-round RT-PCR of the TCR CDR3. TCRdb re-called the multiplex PCR reads with MiXCR, one entry per CDR3 protein. This sample has roughly 380,000 distinct CDR3 sequences, with 15% to 20% found just once. What was sequenced was blood. These receptors originate from a woman aged 40 to 50 with Graves' ophthalmopathy.

This clonotype was counted at least ten times. This rearrangement joins TRBV2 to TRBJ2-7; tentative D call: TRBD1 (5 bases). The germline gives CDR1 SNHLY, CDR2 FYNNEI. Trimming took off 8 bases at V and 0 bases at J, with 11 bases between the two ends. This CDR3 region has 13 residues. CDR3 protein: CASEPDTSYEQYF. In nucleotides, the CDR3 is TGTGCCAGCGAACCGGACACCTCCTACGAGCAGTACTTC. Looking up the rest from reference TRBV2 and TRBJ2-7 gives the full variable domain: EPEVTQTPSHQVTQMGQEVILRCVPISNHLYFYWYRQILGQKVEFLVSFYNNEISEKSEIFDDQFSVERPDGSNFTLKIRSTKLEDSAMYFCASEPDTSYEQYFGPGTRLTVT.

In regard to this clonotype: One junction end does not reproduce the germline sequence, and a read error may be involved. J is TRBJ1-2 and V is TRBV6-1; D not certain. Per germline, CDR1 MNHNS and CDR2 SASEGT. CDR3 size: 15 residues. The CDR3 sequence: CASSVELKANYGYIF. The CDR3 DNA reads TGTGCCAGCAGTGTGGAGTTGAAAGCTAACTATGGCTACATCTTC.

This clonotype occurred a few times. The J gene is TRBJ2-5, the V gene TRBV12-3 or TRBV12-4; 8 bases fit TRBD2. The V segment lost 2 bases and the J segment 3 bases; nucleotides outside the gene matches: 2. There are 14 residues in the CDR3. The CDR3 DNA is TGTGCCAGCAGTTTAACACTAGCGGAAGAGACCCAGTACTTC. It is translated as CASSLTLAEETQYF.

This clonotype was counted many times. A read error may account for a junction end that differs from germline. The chain uses TRBV5-1 and TRBJ2-2, with D maybe TRBD2 (5 bases). Germline V gives CDR1 SGHRS, CDR2 YFSETQ. This CDR3 region has 15 residues. The CDR3 loop is CASAPLPGNSGELFF. The CDR3 DNA follows: TGCGCCAGCGCCCCCCTTCCGGGGAACTCCGGGGAGCTGTTTTTT.

This clonotype has ten or more counts. The J gene is TRBJ1-5, the V gene TRBV5-1; possibly TRBD1 for D (6 bases). Trimming pared 4 bases from V and 6 bases from J, leaving 14 bases between. CDR3 length: 14 residues. Germline values: CDR1 SGHRS, CDR2 YFSETQ. The CDR3 is CASSPLGGAQPQHF. The CDR3 coding sequence is TGCGCCAGCAGCCCCCTAGGGGGGGCTCAGCCCCAGCATTTT.

This clonotype was detected many times. The J gene is TRBJ1-5, the V gene TRBV28, with D uncertain. V was pared by 3 bases and J by 11 bases, with 8 bases between. The CDR3 covers 11 residues. Germline CDR1 is MDHEN and CDR2 is SYDVKM. CDR3 sequence (DNA): TGTGCCAGCAGTTTTACAGCGGCCCAGCATTTT. Its translation: CASSFTAAQHF. Together with reference TRBV28 and TRBJ1-5, the CDR3 gives the full variable domain: DVKVTQSSRYLVKRTGEKVFLECVQDMDHENMFWYRQDPGLGLRLIYFSYDVKMKEKGDIPEGYSVSREKKERFSLILESASTNQTSMYLCASSFTAAQHFGDGTRLSIL.

In this sample, this clonotype turned up a few times. A much larger clone is a single base away; this may be a read error. This chain joins TRBV30 and TRBJ2-7, with a possible D match to TRBD1 (6 bases). V lost 3 bases and J 6 bases, leaving 21 bases between the germline ends. The CDR3 consists of 15 residues. Germline lookup yields CDR1 GTSNPN and CDR2 SVGIG (reference sequence). CDR3 loop: CAWSGLTGPPCEQYF. CDR3 in DNA: TGTGCCTGGAGCGGTCTGACAGGTCCCCCCTGCGAGCAGTACTTC.

This clonotype was counted at least ten times. With a much larger clone just one base away, this may be a read error. The rearrangement joins TRBV6-2 or TRBV6-3 to TRBJ1-1; D gene ambiguous. Germline CDR1 and CDR2: MNHEY and SVGEGT. Trimming took 8 bases from V and 1 from J, leaving 11 bases between them. The CDR3 has 13 residues. The CDR3 is CASGYARNTEAFF. DNA for the CDR3: TGTGCCAGCGGCTACGCCCGGAACACTGAAGCTTTCTTT.

This clonotype has ten or more counts. The chain has TRBV12-3 or TRBV12-4 and TRBJ2-5; 10 bases are a match to TRBD2. Trimming at V came to 2 bases and at J to 3 bases, leaving 0 bases not matched to a gene. The CDR3 covers 14 residues. Here the CDR3 reads CASSLTSGKETQYF. For the CDR3, the DNA is TGTGCCAGCAGTTTAACTAGCGGGAAAGAGACCCAGTACTTC.

This clonotype showed up just a few times. A much larger clone lies one base from this, so it may be a read error. The chain is built from TRBV3-1 and TRBJ1-1; D not certain. This CDR3 comprises 15 residues. Per the germline V gene, CDR1 is LGHDT and CDR2 is YNNKEL (reference sequence). For the CDR3, the DNA is TGTGTCAGCAGCCAATTTTCGGCAGGGAACACTGAAGCTTTCTTT. It is translated as CVSSQFSAGNTEAFF.

In this sample, this clonotype turned up many times. The gene calls are TRBV18 and TRBJ2-5; 9 nucleotides line up with TRBD1. V lost 3 bases to trimming and J lost 4 bases; unmatched junction nucleotides: 6. The V gene's germline CDR1 is KGHSH and CDR2 LQKENI. The CDR3 is 15 residues long. CDR3 protein: CASSPRTGEGETQYF. The CDR3 DNA reads as TGTGCCAGCTCACCGCGGACAGGGGAAGGAGAGACCCAGTACTTC.